Below are 4 T cell receptor beta chains sequenced from a single sample in a study of blood T cell repertoires in COVID-19. Libraries were prepared by immunoSEQ multiplex PCR; TCRdb keeps only in-frame clonotypes and omits some of them. The table has 56,000 or so clones, roughly nine tenths seen once; the top ten hold around 18%. The specimen was peripheral blood. The receptor set was obtained from a human donor in a cohort sampled during active COVID-19.

The chain couples TRBV7-9 to TRBJ2-7; D remains unclear. This CDR3 region has 14 residues. V lost 0 bases, J lost 2 bases, and 8 bases lay in between. The V gene's germline CDR1 is SEHNR and CDR2 FQNEAQ (reference sequence). The CDR3 region is CASSLAGLTYEQYF. Written as DNA, the CDR3 is TGTGCCAGCAGCTTAGCGGGCCTTACCTACGAGCAGTACTTC.

The sample holds a few counts of this clone. The V and J genes are TRBV19 and TRBJ1-1; no clear D gene. The V gene lost 4 bases and the J gene lost 2 bases, with 14 bases spanning the gap. Germline V gene lookup returns CDR1 LNHDA and CDR2 SQIVND (reference sequence). CDR3 size: 15 residues. The CDR3 DNA reads TGTGCCAGTAGTACGACTGGTTTGATAAACACTGAAGCTTTCTTT. Translating gives CASSTTGLINTEAFF.

The chain recombines TRBV6-2 or TRBV6-3 with TRBJ2-3; D perhaps matches TRBD2 (5 bases). Germline V gene lookup returns CDR1 MNHEY and CDR2 SVGEGT. The CDR3 covers 19 residues. V was pared by 0 bases and J by 2 bases, with 21 bases between. The chain's CDR3 is CASSYSILSVRGNTDTQYF. Written as DNA, the CDR3 is TGTGCCAGCAGTTACTCGATCCTAAGCGTCCGGGGAAACACAGATACGCAGTATTTT.

The chain joins TRBV28 to TRBJ1-1; D perhaps matches TRBD1 (6 bases). The length of the CDR3 is 15 residues. CDR1 and CDR2 from the germline V gene are MDHEN and SYDVKM. The germline V and J ends were trimmed by 6 bases and 2 bases, with 16 bases remaining between them. The CDR3 protein is CASRTPGHLNTEAFF. The CDR3 nucleotides are TGTGCCAGCAGGACCCCGGGACACCTTAACACTGAAGCTTTCTTT.